This entry features one T cell receptor (beta chain) sequence. Germline CDR1 reads LNHDA; CDR2 reads SQIVND (reference sequence). The CDR3 has 16 residues. The V and J ends lost 1 base and 2 bases respectively, with 12 bases between them. This sample was included in a study of T cell responses to AZD1222 COVID-19 vaccine. Clones were read by immunoSEQ multiplex PCR, and TCRdb kept only the in-frame ones, dropping some. The sample has 20,000 to 30,000 clones; 88% are singletons. The chain recombines TRBV19 with TRBJ1-5, with no clear D. Sequencing was performed on peripheral blood, taken 28 days after the second AZD1222 dose. This receptor was identified in an adult who received the AZD1222 COVID-19 vaccine. DNA for the CDR3: TGTGCCAGTAGTATAGGCAGTATGAGGCGCAATCAGCCCCAGCATTTT. Translating it yields CASSIGSMRRNQPQHF.